The 25 T cell receptor beta chains presented below share a single source sample, sequenced in a study of cytomegalovirus exposure and HLA in healthy donors. The PCR had 60 Vbeta and 13 Jbeta primers. Clones were sequenced by immunoSEQ multiplex PCR, and TCRdb holds only the in-frame ones, with some missing. The profile shows about 160,000 clones, around 82% of them singletons. Sequenced material: PBMCs. Every receptor here comes from a man aged 30-40 years in good health and CMV-seronegative.

The chain recombines TRBV6-5 with TRBJ2-3, with 7 bases aligning to TRBD1. CDR1 is MNHEY and CDR2 is SVGAGI in the germline V gene. J gave up 8 bases and V 6 bases, and 8 bases lay outside the gene matches. The CDR3 runs to 13 residues. Written as DNA, the CDR3 is TGTGCCAGCAGCTCCGATACAGGGGTTACGCAGTATTTT. Amino acids: CASSSDTGVTQYF.

The chain combines TRBV29-1 with TRBJ1-4; D call uncertain. The CDR3 totals 12 residues. Germline V CDR1 and CDR2: SQVTM, ANQGSEA. Trimming removed 4 bases at V and 8 bases at J, with 11 bases between. The CDR3 is CSVARGQEKLFF. CDR3 DNA: TGCAGCGTTGCCCGGGGTCAGGAAAAACTGTTTTTT. The full variable domain, in which reference TRBV29-1 and TRBJ1-4 provide the parts outside the CDR3, is SAVISQKPSRDICQRGTSLTIQCQVDSQVTMMFWYRQQPGQSLTLIATANQGSEATYESGFVIDKFPISRPNLTFSTLTVSNMSPEDSSIYLCSVARGQEKLFFGSGTQLSVL.

The CDR3 here is CASSENRVTYTF. For the CDR3, the DNA is TGTGCCAGCAGTGAAAACAGGGTCACCTACACCTTC. This chain joins TRBV6-5 and TRBJ1-2, with TRBD1 as a possible D gene (6 bases). Trimming took off 5 bases at V and 10 bases at J, with 14 bases between the two ends. This CDR3 has 12 amino acids. The germline CDR1 and CDR2 sequences are MNHEY and SVGAGI.

The chain recombines TRBV4-1 with TRBJ2-1; 8 bases fit TRBD1. The V gene end was trimmed by 2 bases and the J gene end by 10 bases; junction bases not matched to a gene: 10. CDR3 size: 15 residues. Germline CDR1 MGHRA, CDR2 YSYEKL. The CDR3 nucleotides read TGCGCCAGCAGCCAAACACAGGGGGTATGGGGAGAGCAGTTCTTC. Residues: CASSQTQGVWGEQFF.

This chain joins TRBV28 and TRBJ2-3; the D gene is possibly TRBD1 (5 bases). The CDR3 is made up of 17 amino acids. The V end lost 6 bases, the J end lost 5 bases, and 24 bases lay between the germline ends. The germline CDR1 and CDR2 sequences are MDHEN and SYDVKM. The CDR3 DNA follows: TGTGCCAGCAGGAATATGACAGAAGGGATTCAGAAAGATACGCAGTATTTT. It specifies CASRNMTEGIQKDTQYF.

The CDR3 coding sequence is TGTGCCAGCAGCTTAGCCCTGACAGGGGAGGACGCAGATACGCAGTATTTT. Protein product: CASSLALTGEDADTQYF. This chain joins TRBV7-9 and TRBJ2-3; 8 bases line up with TRBD1. V was pared by 0 bases and J by 4 bases, with 9 bases of the junction left unmatched. Germline CDR1 SEHNR, CDR2 FQNEAQ (reference sequence). The CDR3 covers 17 residues.

This chain uses TRBV1 with TRBJ2-3; no check of the table's D call, TRBD2, against the DNA was made. TRBV1 is a pseudogene locus. This CDR3 has 17 residues. As DNA, the CDR3 is TGCACCAGCAGCCAGCCAGCGGGGGCCCCTATCACAGATACGCAGTATTTT. This sequence encodes CTSSQPAGAPITDTQYF.

This rearrangement joins TRBV5-4 to TRBJ2-1; possible D gene TRBD2, 5 bases. V was trimmed by 3 bases and J by 1 base, leaving 14 bases between them. CDR1 and CDR2 from the germline V gene are SGHNT and YYREEE (reference sequence). The CDR3 is 16 amino acids. The CDR3 sequence: CASSYGDDWSYNEQFF. CDR3 nucleotide sequence: TGTGCCAGCAGCTACGGGGATGACTGGTCCTACAATGAGCAGTTCTTC.

This sequence joins TRBV28 and TRBJ2-2; 8 bases agree with TRBD1. V shed 6 bases and J 4 bases; nucleotides not matched to a gene: 10. The CDR3 extends over 16 amino acids. The germline gives CDR1 MDHEN, CDR2 SYDVKM. CDR3 in DNA: TGTGCCAGCAGCCGAGCCATGACAGGGGCCACCGGGGAGCTGTTTTTT. It specifies CASSRAMTGATGELFF.

This clone is a singleton in its sample. At one boundary the junction diverges from the germline segment, which might be a read error. The J gene is TRBJ2-5, the V gene TRBV9, with D possibly being TRBD2 (7 bases). This CDR3 has 15 residues. Germline CDR1 SGDLS, CDR2 YYNGEE. The DNA of the CDR3 is TGTGCCAGCAGCGTAGTCGGGGAGGGGGGAGAGGCCCAGTACTTC. Translating it yields CASSVVGEGGEAQYF.

The chain combines TRBV4-2 with TRBJ2-5; D not resolved. Germline CDR1 is LGHNA and CDR2 is YNFKEQ. Trimming took 4 bases from V and 11 from J, leaving 20 bases between them. The CDR3 contains 14 residues. This CDR3 reads CASSPPGSVTQQYF. CDR3 nucleotide sequence: TGTGCCAGCAGCCCACCAGGTTCTGTCACGCAGCAGTACTTC.

The chain recombines TRBV9 with TRBJ1-1; the D is unclear. Per germline, CDR1 SGDLS and CDR2 YYNGEE. This CDR3 is 13 amino acids long. V was pared by 2 bases and J by 1 base, with 6 bases between. CDR3 coding DNA: TGTGCCAGCAGCGTTATCGGGAACACTGAAGCTTTCTTT. This gives the protein CASSVIGNTEAFF.

This chain connects TRBV5-1 to TRBJ2-1; D might be TRBD2 (5 bases). The V end was cut by 3 bases, the J end by 6 bases, with 13 bases between. The CDR3 length is 14 residues. The V gene's germline CDR1 is SGHRS and CDR2 YFSETQ. This CDR3 reads CASSYPRRGNEQFF. In DNA, the CDR3 is TGCGCCAGCAGCTATCCCCGTCGGGGCAATGAGCAGTTCTTC.

The chain has TRBV12-5 and TRBJ2-6; TRBD1 might be the D (5 bases). Germline CDR1 LGHNT, CDR2 FRNRAP. This CDR3 is built from 14 residues. V was cut by 5 bases and J by 3 bases, with 8 bases left in between. CDR3 sequence reads: CASGQGSGANVLTF. The CDR3 DNA is TGTGCTAGTGGTCAGGGAAGTGGGGCCAACGTCCTGACTTTC.

The chain uses TRBV2 and TRBJ2-5, with a tentative D call TRBD1 (6 bases). The J call may be wrong; the DNA end is better matched by TRBJ2-7. Germline assignment: CDR1 SNHLY and CDR2 FYNNEI. This CDR3 spans 13 amino acids. CDR3 in DNA: TGTGCCAGCAGTGAGACAGGCCCCTACGAGCAGTACTTC. It specifies CASSETGPYEQYF.

As DNA, the CDR3 is TGTGCCACCAGCTTACAGTTTTTTCACGAGCAGTACTTC. Protein sequence: CATSLQFFHEQYF. The chain joins TRBV15 to TRBJ2-7; D gene ambiguous. Germline V CDR1 and CDR2: LNHNV, YYDKDF (reference sequence). Trimming cost V 5 bases and J 5 bases, with 13 bases left between them. The CDR3 is made up of 13 amino acids.

This clone showed up just once. The CDR3 region has the DNA TGTGCCAGCAGCCTCCGGACAGCCATAAACACTGAAGCTTTCTTT. Its translation is CASSLRTAINTEAFF. This chain uses TRBV5-8 with TRBJ1-1; tentative D call: TRBD1 (6 bases). V shed 4 bases and J shed 2 bases, with 15 bases lying between them. The CDR3 covers 15 residues. Germline lookup yields CDR1 SGHTS and CDR2 YDEGEE.

The table lists this clone with a few counts. J is TRBJ2-1 and V is TRBV19; 7 bases fit TRBD1. Germline trimming cut 4 bases from V and 0 bases from J; bases unmatched to any gene: 3. The CDR3 runs 15 residues. Germline CDR1 reads LNHDA; CDR2 reads SQIVND (reference sequence). The CDR3 here is CASSTTGASYNEQFF. DNA of the CDR3: TGTGCCAGTAGTACAACAGGGGCCTCCTACAATGAGCAGTTCTTC.

This clone was counted a few times. This rearrangement joins TRBV5-1 to TRBJ1-4; the D gene is possibly TRBD1 (6 bases). Per germline, CDR1 SGHRS and CDR2 YFSETQ. The V end was cut by 1 base, the J end by 5 bases, with 12 bases between. This CDR3 has 15 amino acids. CDR3 coding DNA: TGCGCCAGCAGCTTGATGACAGGTTCAAATGAAAAACTGTTTTTT. Protein: CASSLMTGSNEKLFF.

The sample holds a few counts of this clone. V gene TRBV2 combines with J gene TRBJ2-5, with TRBD1 identical over 7 bases. Germline CDR1 is SNHLY and CDR2 is FYNNEI. J was trimmed by 5 bases and V by 3 bases; bases with no gene match: 9. CDR3 length: 15 residues. In DNA, the CDR3 is TGTGCCAGCAGTGAGAGGTCGGGCAGGGGGGAGACCCAGTACTTC. It codes for CASSERSGRGETQYF.

The table lists this clone with a count of one. The chain has TRBV5-1 and TRBJ2-3, with 9 nucleotides matching TRBD1. CDR3 length: 17 residues. Germline assignment: CDR1 SGHRS and CDR2 YFSETQ. Losses at the gene ends were 1 base for V and 2 bases for J; bases not matched to a gene: 8. This CDR3 reads CASSLTRQGGPTDTQYF. The CDR3 DNA follows: TGCGCCAGCAGCTTGACAAGACAGGGGGGACCCACAGATACGCAGTATTTT.

The gene calls are TRBV7-2 and TRBJ2-7, with D possibly being TRBD2 (5 bases). The CDR3 is 15 amino acids. Looked up from germline, CDR1 is SGHTA and CDR2 is FQGNSA. Trimming removed 5 bases from V and 4 bases from J, with 18 bases in between. CDR3: CASSRGSFLPYEQYF. CDR3 DNA: TGTGCCAGCAGCCGCGGGTCCTTCCTTCCTTACGAGCAGTACTTC.

This chain connects TRBV10-1 to TRBJ2-3; D unresolved. V lost 3 bases and J lost 3, with 10 bases in between. The germline V gene encodes CDR1 WNHNN and CDR2 SYGVQD (reference sequence). CDR3 length equals 14 residues. The CDR3 DNA is TGCGCCAGCAGTGAACAACGTACGACAGATACGCAGTATTTT. Residues: CASSEQRTTDTQYF.

The chain combines TRBV10-3 with TRBJ2-7; D uncertain. Germline assignment: CDR1 ENHRY and CDR2 SYGVKD. This CDR3 contains 12 residues. Trimming left V 4 bases short and J 2 bases short, with 6 bases between. CDR3: CAISATTYEQYF. CDR3 nucleotide sequence: TGTGCCATCAGTGCGACAACCTACGAGCAGTACTTC.

The chain carries TRBV11-2 and TRBJ2-3, with D possibly being TRBD2 (5 bases). The V end lost 1 base, the J end lost 5 bases, and 10 bases lay between the germline ends. Germline assignment: CDR1 SGHAT and CDR2 FQNNGV. This CDR3 spans 14 amino acids. The CDR3 DNA follows: TGTGCCAGCAGCTTAGGGGTTGCGGGAGATACGCAGTATTTT. Translating gives CASSLGVAGDTQYF.